Below are 17 T cell receptor beta chains sequenced from a single sample in a study of a mutant IDH1 vaccine in newly diagnosed glioma. The data were produced by immunoSEQ multiplex PCR, yet TCRdb's version contains in-frame clones alone and is incomplete. The sample yields about 25,000 clones, around 82% seen once. These receptors are not linked to any known antigen. Indicated time point: week 11, during vaccination. Doses consisted of 300 ug of mutant IDH1 20-mer peptide each, paired with topical imiquimod. This sample comprised PBMCs, obtained from a glioma patient whose treatment included an IDH1 peptide vaccine. The source of these receptors is a young woman with glioma.

The sample holds one count of this clone. The CDR3 nucleotides read TGTGCCAGCTCCGGGGCGGGAGCCCCCTCCGAGCAGTACTTC. Protein: CASSGAGAPSEQYF. J is TRBJ2-7 and V is TRBV2; 7 bases agree with TRBD2. The CDR3 runs 14 residues. Germline trimming cut 8 bases from V and 6 bases from J; bases unmatched to any gene: 13. Looked up from germline, CDR1 is SNHLY and CDR2 is FYNNEI.

In the case of this clone: This specimen includes other DNA sequences encoding the same CDR3. This chain joins TRBV2 and TRBJ1-2; D remains ambiguous. Germline V CDR1 and CDR2: SNHLY, FYNNEI. This CDR3 contains 13 residues. Trimming took 4 bases from V and 2 from J, leaving 8 bases between them. In DNA form, the CDR3 reads TGTGCCAGCAGTGTGGGCAAGAACTATGGCTACACCTTC. As protein: CASSVGKNYGYTF.

The genes are TRBV5-1 and TRBJ1-5; 11 bases are a match to TRBD1. With V trimmed by 4 bases and J by 3 bases, 6 bases remained unmatched. CDR3 length equals 16 residues. The V gene's germline CDR1 is SGHRS and CDR2 YFSETQ. The CDR3 protein is CASSPGDRGFNQPQHF. CDR3 nucleotide sequence: TGCGCCAGCAGCCCGGGGGACAGGGGGTTCAATCAGCCCCAGCATTTT.

This clone has a single count. The chain joins TRBV6-1 to TRBJ2-3; D perhaps matches TRBD1 (6 bases). Germline V gives CDR1 MNHNS, CDR2 SASEGT. The CDR3 has 15 residues. V was cut by 3 bases and J by 3 bases, with 13 bases left in between. CDR3: CASSEGALRTDTQYF. The CDR3 DNA reads as TGTGCCAGCAGTGAGGGGGCGCTAAGGACAGATACGCAGTATTTT.

This clone was observed a handful of times. The V gene is TRBV13, the J gene TRBJ1-1, with a possible D match to TRBD1 (5 bases). From germline, CDR1 is PRHDT and CDR2 FYEKMQ (reference sequence). The CDR3 contains 13 residues. V shed 5 bases and J shed 4 bases, with 11 bases lying between them. CDR3 coding DNA: TGTGCCAGCAGCCCTAGACAGTTCACTGAAGCTTTCTTT. It specifies CASSPRQFTEAFF.

This clone was counted only a few times. V and J are TRBV14 and TRBJ1-2, with a tentative D call TRBD1 (5 bases). The CDR3 length is 13 residues. Trimming cost V 1 base and J 10 bases, with 13 bases left between them. Germline values: CDR1 SGHDN, CDR2 FVKESK. The CDR3 loop reads CASSQVGVSDYTF. The CDR3 DNA follows: TGTGCCAGCAGCCAAGTGGGGGTTTCTGACTACACCTTC.

The chain links TRBV9 to TRBJ2-3, with D hard to call. The germline gives CDR1 SGDLS, CDR2 YYNGEE. Trimming left V 4 bases short and J 2 bases short, with 11 bases between. This CDR3 has 14 residues. CDR3 coding DNA: TGTGCCAGCAGCCCTGTGGGGTCCACAGATACGCAGTATTTT. Translated: CASSPVGSTDTQYF.

The chain carries TRBV29-1 and TRBJ2-1; D remains ambiguous. CDR3 length equals 12 residues. From germline, CDR1 is SQVTM and CDR2 ANQGSEA. The V end was cut by 0 bases, the J end by 7 bases, with 7 bases between. As DNA, the CDR3 is TGCAGCGTTGAAGACGTCAGTAATGAGCAGTTCTTC. Protein: CSVEDVSNEQFF.

The chain combines TRBV28 with TRBJ1-4, with TRBD1 identical over 9 bases. The trim removed 8 bases at V and 8 bases at J, leaving 6 bases unmatched. CDR3 length: 13 amino acids. Per germline, CDR1 MDHEN and CDR2 SYDVKM. The CDR3 DNA follows: TGTGCCAGCCGGACAGGGGTGGAAGAAAAACTGTTTTTT. Amino acid sequence: CASRTGVEEKLFF.

V usage is TRBV4-3 and J usage is TRBJ2-7; 7 bases line up with TRBD2. The germline V gene encodes CDR1 LGHNA and CDR2 YSLEER. There are 14 residues in the CDR3. Trimming removed 0 bases from V and 7 bases from J; junction bases left unmatched: 6. The CDR3 nucleotides are TGCGCCAGCAGCCAAGATCGTTATAGCGGGGAGCAGTACTTC. This encodes CASSQDRYSGEQYF.

The V gene is TRBV6-5, the J gene TRBJ1-2, with 7 bases identical to TRBD1. Germline loops: CDR1 MNHEY, CDR2 SVGAGI. The CDR3 spans 14 residues. Trimming cost V 0 bases and J 8 bases; bases outside gene matches: 6. The CDR3 DNA sequence: TGTGCCAGCAGTTACTCGTTCAGGGGGGAAGGCTACACCTTC. Translated, it gives CASSYSFRGEGYTF.

CDR3 region: CASSLGAYSNQPQHF. DNA for the CDR3: TGTGCCAGCAGCTTGGGAGCATATAGCAATCAGCCCCAGCATTTT. The chain links TRBV5-8 to TRBJ1-5, with D unclear. CDR1 and CDR2 from the germline V gene are SGHTS and YDEGEE. CDR3 length: 15 residues. The germline V and J ends were trimmed by 0 bases and 0 bases, with 7 bases remaining between them.

This clone was seen only a few times. The genes are TRBV4-2 and TRBJ2-1; the D is unclear. The V end was cut by 0 bases, the J end by 1 base, with 7 bases between. This CDR3 has 15 residues. Germline loops: CDR1 LGHNA, CDR2 YNFKEQ. The CDR3: CASSQEEVSYNEQFF. The CDR3 nucleotides read TGTGCCAGCAGCCAAGAGGAAGTTTCCTACAATGAGCAGTTCTTC.

The V call is TRBV4-1, the J call TRBJ2-7; 9 bases are a match to TRBD1. CDR3 length: 15 residues. Germline V gives CDR1 MGHRA, CDR2 YSYEKL. Unmatched junction bases numbered 4, after V lost 1 base and J lost 3 bases. The DNA for the CDR3 is TGCGCCAGCAGCCAAGCTGGGACAGGGAACTACGAGCAGTACTTC. Protein product: CASSQAGTGNYEQYF.

This rearrangement joins TRBV28 to TRBJ1-2, with 9 positions matching TRBD1. Unmatched junction bases numbered 12, after V lost 4 bases and J lost 0 bases. The CDR3 runs to 18 residues. Germline V lookup: CDR1 MDHEN, CDR2 SYDVKM. CDR3 loop: CASSSSFRDRASNYGYTF. The CDR3 coding sequence is TGTGCCAGCAGTTCGTCTTTCCGGGACAGGGCATCTAACTATGGCTACACCTTC.

This clone was observed once. The V and J genes are TRBV4-2 and TRBJ1-4; TRBD1 matches 9 bases. CDR1 is LGHNA and CDR2 is YNFKEQ in the germline V gene. The CDR3 is 16 amino acids. After removal of 0 bases from V and 7 bases from J, the junction contained 6 bases not matched to a gene. CDR3 nucleotide sequence: TGTGCCAGCAGCCAAGAGTGGACAGGGGCGGTTGAAAAACTGTTTTTT. It yields the protein CASSQEWTGAVEKLFF.

The gene calls are TRBV5-6 and TRBJ2-2; 14 bases align to TRBD2. Per germline, CDR1 SGHDT and CDR2 YYEEEE. After removal of 3 bases from V and 7 bases from J, the junction contained 2 bases not matched to a gene. The CDR3 loop spans 15 amino acids. In DNA form, the CDR3 reads TGTGCCAGCAGCTGGGGACTAGCGGGAGTCGGGGAGCTGTTTTTT. This gives the protein CASSWGLAGVGELFF.